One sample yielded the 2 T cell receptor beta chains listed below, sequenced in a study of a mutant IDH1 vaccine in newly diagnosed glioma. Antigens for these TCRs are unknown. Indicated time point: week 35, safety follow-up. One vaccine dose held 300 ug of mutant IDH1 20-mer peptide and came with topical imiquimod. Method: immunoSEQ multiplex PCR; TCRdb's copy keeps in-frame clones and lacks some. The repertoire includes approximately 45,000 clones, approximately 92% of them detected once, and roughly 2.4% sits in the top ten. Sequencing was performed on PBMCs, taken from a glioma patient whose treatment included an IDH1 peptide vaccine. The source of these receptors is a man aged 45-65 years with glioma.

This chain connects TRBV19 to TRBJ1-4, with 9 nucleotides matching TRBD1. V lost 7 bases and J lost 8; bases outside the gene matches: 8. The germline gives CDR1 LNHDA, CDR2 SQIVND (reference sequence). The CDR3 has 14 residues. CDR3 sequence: CASNPDRGGEKLFF. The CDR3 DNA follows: TGTGCCAGTAACCCGGACAGGGGAGGCGAAAAACTGTTTTTT.

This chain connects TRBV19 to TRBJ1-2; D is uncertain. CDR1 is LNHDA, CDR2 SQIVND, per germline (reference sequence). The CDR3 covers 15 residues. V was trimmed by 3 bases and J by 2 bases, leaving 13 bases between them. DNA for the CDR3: TGTGCCAGTAGTATCATTTTGAGCAGCAACTATGGCTACACCTTC. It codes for CASSIILSSNYGYTF.